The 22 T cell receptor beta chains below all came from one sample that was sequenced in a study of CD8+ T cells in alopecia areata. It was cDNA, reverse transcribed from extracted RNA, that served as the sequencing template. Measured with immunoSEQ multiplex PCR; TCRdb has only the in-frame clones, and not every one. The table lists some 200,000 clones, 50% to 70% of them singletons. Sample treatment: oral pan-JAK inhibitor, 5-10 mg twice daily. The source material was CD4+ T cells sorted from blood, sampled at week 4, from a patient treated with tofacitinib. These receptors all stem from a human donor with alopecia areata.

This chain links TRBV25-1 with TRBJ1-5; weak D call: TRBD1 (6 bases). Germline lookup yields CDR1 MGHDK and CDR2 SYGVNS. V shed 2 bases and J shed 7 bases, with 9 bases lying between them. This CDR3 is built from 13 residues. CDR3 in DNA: TGTGCCAGCAGTGAAGCAGGGGCACAGCCCCAGCATTTT. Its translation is CASSEAGAQPQHF.

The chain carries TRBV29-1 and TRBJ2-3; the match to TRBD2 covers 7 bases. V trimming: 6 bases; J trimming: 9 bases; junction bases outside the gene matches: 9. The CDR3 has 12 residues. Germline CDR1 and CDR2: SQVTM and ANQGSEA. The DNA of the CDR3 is TGCAGCGTGCACACGACCGGGGGGACGCAGTATTTT. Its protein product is CSVHTTGGTQYF.

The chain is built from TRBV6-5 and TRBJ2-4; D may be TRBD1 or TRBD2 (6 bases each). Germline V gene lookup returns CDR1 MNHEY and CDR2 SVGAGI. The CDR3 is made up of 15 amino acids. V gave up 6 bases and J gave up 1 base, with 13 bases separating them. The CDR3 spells CASRSGGGAKNIQYF. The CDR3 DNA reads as TGTGCCAGCAGGTCCGGAGGGGGGGCCAAAAACATTCAGTACTTC.

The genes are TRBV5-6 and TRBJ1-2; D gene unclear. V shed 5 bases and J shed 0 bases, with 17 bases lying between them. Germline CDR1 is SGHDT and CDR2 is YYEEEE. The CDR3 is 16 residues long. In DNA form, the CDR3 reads TGTGCCAGCAGATTTTCGACTAGTACTCCTAACTATGGCTACACCTTC. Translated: CASRFSTSTPNYGYTF.

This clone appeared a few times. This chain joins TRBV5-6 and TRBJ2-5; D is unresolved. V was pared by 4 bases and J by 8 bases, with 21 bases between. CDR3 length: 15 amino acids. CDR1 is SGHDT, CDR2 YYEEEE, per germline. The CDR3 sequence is CASSPTDPGMATQYF. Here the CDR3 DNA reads TGTGCCAGCAGCCCCACCGACCCCGGCATGGCAACCCAGTACTTC.

The CDR3 sequence: CASREDRGRDSPLHF. CDR3 DNA sequence: TGTGCCAGCAGGGAAGACAGGGGGAGGGATTCACCCCTCCACTTT. The genes are TRBV25-1 and TRBJ1-6; 9 bases are shared with TRBD1. Germline V lookup: CDR1 MGHDK, CDR2 SYGVNS. This CDR3 spans 15 amino acids. Losses at the gene ends were 6 bases for V and 8 bases for J; bases not matched to a gene: 8. Complete variable domain (other parts from reference TRBV25-1 and TRBJ1-6): EADIYQTPRYLVIGTGKKITLECSQTMGHDKMYWYQQDPGMELHLIHYSYGVNSTEKGDLSSESTVSRIRTEHFPLTLESARPSHTSQYLCASREDRGRDSPLHFGNGTRLTVT.

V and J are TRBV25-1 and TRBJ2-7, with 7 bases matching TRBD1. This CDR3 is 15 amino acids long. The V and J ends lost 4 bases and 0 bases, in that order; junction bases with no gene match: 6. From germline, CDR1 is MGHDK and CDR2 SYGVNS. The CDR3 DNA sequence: TGTGCCAGCAGTGCGACAACAGGGGACTCCTACGAGCAGTACTTC. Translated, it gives CASSATTGDSYEQYF.

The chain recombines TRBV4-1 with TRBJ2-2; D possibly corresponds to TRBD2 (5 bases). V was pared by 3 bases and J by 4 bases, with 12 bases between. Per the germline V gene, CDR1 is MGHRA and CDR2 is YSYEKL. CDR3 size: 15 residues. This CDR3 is CASSQEGSATGELFF. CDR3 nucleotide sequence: TGCGCCAGCAGCCAGGAAGGTAGCGCCACCGGGGAGCTGTTTTTT.

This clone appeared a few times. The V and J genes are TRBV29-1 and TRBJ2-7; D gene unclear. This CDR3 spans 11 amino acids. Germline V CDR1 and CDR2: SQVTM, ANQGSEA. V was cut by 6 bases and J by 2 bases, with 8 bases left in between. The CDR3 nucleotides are TGCAGCGTAAAGGGAACCTACGAGCAGTACTTC. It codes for CSVKGTYEQYF.

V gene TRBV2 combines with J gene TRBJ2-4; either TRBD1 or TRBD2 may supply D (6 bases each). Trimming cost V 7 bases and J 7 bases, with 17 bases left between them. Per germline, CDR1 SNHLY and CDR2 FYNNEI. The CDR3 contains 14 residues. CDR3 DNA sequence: TGTGCCAGCACCCGAAGGGGGGATGGGAACATTCAGTACTTC. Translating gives CASTRRGDGNIQYF. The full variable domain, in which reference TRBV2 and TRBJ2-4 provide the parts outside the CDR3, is EPEVTQTPSHQVTQMGQEVILRCVPISNHLYFYWYRQILGQKVEFLVSFYNNEISEKSEIFDDQFSVERPDGSNFTLKIRSTKLEDSAMYFCASTRRGDGNIQYFGAGTRLSVL.

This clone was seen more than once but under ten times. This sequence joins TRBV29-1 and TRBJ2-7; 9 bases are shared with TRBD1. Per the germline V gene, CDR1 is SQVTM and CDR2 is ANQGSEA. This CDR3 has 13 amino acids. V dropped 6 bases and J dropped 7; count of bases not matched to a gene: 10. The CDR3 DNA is TGCAGCGTCGCCGGGACAGGGCTTAAGGAGCAGTACTTC. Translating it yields CSVAGTGLKEQYF.

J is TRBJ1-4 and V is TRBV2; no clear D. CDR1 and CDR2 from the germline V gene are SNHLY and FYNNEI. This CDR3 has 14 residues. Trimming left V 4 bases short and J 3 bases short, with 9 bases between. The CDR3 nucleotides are TGTGCCAGCAGTGTATTGGGAGCTAATGAAAAACTGTTTTTT. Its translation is CASSVLGANEKLFF.

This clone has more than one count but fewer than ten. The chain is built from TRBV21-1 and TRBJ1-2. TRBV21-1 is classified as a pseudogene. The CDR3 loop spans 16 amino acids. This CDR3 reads CASNPAKGPQGCGYTF. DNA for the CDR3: TGTGCCAGCAACCCAGCCAAGGGACCCCAGGGATGTGGCTACACCTTC.

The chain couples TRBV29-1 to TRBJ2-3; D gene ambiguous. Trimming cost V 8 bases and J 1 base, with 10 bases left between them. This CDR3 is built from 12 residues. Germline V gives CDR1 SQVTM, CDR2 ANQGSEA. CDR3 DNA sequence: TGCAGCACCCGCCGAGGCACAGATACGCAGTATTTT. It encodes CSTRRGTDTQYF.

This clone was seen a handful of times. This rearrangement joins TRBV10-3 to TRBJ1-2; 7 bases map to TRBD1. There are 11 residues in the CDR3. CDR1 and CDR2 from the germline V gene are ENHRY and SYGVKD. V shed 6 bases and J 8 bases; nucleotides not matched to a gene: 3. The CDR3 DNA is TGTGCCATCAGCCGGACAGGAGGCTACACCTTC. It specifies CAISRTGGYTF.

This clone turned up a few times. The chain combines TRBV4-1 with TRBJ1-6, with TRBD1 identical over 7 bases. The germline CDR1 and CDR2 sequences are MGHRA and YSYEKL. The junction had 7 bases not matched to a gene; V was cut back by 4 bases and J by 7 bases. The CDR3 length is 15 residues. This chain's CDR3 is CASSPPGQPNSPLHF. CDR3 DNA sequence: TGCGCCAGCAGCCCTCCGGGACAGCCAAATTCACCCCTCCACTTT.

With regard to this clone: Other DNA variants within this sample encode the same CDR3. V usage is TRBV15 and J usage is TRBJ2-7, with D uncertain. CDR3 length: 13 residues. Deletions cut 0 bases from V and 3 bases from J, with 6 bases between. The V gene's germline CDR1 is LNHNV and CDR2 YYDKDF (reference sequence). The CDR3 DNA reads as TGTGCCACCAGCAGAGATTTGGGCTACGAGCAGTACTTC. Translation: CATSRDLGYEQYF.

CDR3 amino acids: CASSLPLQGYGYTF. The CDR3, as DNA: TGCGCCAGCAGTCTACCCCTCCAGGGCTATGGCTACACCTTC. V and J are TRBV23-1 and TRBJ1-2; perhaps TRBD1 as D (5 bases). TRBV23-1 carries the ORF label, with uncertain function. The CDR3 has 14 residues. The V end was cut by 4 bases, the J end by 4 bases, with 13 bases between.

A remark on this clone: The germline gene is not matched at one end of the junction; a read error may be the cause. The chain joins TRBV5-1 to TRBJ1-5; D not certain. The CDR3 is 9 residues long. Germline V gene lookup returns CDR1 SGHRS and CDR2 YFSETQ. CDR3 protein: CASSQPQHF. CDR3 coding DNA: TGCGCCAGCAGTCAGCCCCAGCATTTT.

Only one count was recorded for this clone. CDR3 loop: CASSWDSSSYEQYF. The CDR3 DNA reads TGCGCCAGCTCGTGGGACAGCAGCTCCTACGAGCAGTACTTC. V and J are TRBV5-1 and TRBJ2-7, with 7 bases fitting TRBD1. The CDR3 has 14 amino acids. V gave up 7 bases and J gave up 0 bases; unmatched junction bases: 7. Germline CDR1 and CDR2: SGHRS and YFSETQ.

This CDR3 reads CASSLQRGDNEQFF. CDR3 DNA: TGTGCCAGCAGTTTGCAACGGGGCGACAATGAGCAGTTCTTC. The chain uses TRBV27 and TRBJ2-1; D may correspond to TRBD1 or TRBD2 (5 bases each). Trimming took off 3 bases at V and 5 bases at J, with 11 bases between the two ends. Germline loops: CDR1 MNHEY, CDR2 SMNVEV (reference sequence). CDR3 length: 14 residues.

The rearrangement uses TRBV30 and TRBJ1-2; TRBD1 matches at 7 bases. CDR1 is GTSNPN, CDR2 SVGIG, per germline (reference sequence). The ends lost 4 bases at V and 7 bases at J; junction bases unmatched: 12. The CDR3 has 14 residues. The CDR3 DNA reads TGTGCCTGGACCACACAGGGGATCAGCCGTGGCTACACCTTC. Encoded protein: CAWTTQGISRGYTF.